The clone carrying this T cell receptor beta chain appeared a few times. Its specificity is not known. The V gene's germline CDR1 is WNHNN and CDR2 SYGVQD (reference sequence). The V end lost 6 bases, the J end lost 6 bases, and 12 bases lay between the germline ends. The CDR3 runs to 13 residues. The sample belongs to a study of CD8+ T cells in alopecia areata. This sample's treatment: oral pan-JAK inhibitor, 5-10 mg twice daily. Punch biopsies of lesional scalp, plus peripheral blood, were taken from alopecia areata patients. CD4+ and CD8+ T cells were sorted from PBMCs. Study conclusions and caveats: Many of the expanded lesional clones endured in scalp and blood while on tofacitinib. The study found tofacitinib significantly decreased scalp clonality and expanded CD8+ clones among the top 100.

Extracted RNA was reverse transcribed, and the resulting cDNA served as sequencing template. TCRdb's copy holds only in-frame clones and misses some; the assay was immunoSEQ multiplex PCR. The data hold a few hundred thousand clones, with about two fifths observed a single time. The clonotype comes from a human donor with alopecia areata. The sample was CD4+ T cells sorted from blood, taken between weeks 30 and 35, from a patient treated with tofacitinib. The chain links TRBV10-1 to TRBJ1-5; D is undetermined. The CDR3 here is CASSQSLSQPQHF. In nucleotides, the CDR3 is TGCGCCAGCAGCCAATCTTTGTCTCAGCCCCAGCATTTT.